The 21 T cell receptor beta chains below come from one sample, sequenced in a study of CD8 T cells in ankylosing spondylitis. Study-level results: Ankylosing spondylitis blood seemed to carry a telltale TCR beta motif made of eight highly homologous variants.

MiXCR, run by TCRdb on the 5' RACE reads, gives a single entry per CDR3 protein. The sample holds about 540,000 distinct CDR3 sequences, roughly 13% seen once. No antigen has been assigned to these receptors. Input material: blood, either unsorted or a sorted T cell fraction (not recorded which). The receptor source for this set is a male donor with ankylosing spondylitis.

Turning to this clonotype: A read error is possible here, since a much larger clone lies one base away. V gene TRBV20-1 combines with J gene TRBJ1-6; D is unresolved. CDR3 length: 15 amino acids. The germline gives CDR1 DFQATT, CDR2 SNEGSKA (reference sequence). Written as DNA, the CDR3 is TGCAGAGCTAGGGATTGGAGCTCCTATAATTCACCCCTCCACTTT. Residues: CRARDWSSYNSPLHF.

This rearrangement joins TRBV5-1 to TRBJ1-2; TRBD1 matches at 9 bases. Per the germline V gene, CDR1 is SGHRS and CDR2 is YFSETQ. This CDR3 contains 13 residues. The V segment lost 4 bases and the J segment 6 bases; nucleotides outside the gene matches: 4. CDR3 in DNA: TGCGCCAGCAGCACCGGACAGGGGCATGGCTACACCTTC. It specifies CASSTGQGHGYTF.

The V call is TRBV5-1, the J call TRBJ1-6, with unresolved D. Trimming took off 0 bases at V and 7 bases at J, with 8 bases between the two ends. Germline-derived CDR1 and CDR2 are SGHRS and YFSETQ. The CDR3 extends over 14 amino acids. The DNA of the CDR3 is TGCGCCAGCAGCTTGGGGATGGAGAATTCACCCCTCCACTTT. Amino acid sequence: CASSLGMENSPLHF.

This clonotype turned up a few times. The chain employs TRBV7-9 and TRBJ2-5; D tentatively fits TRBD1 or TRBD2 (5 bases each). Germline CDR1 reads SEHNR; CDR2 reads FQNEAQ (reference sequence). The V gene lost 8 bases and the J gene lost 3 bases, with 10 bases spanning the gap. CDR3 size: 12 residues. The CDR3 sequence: CASGQGEETQYF. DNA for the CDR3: TGTGCCAGCGGTCAGGGAGAAGAGACCCAGTACTTC.

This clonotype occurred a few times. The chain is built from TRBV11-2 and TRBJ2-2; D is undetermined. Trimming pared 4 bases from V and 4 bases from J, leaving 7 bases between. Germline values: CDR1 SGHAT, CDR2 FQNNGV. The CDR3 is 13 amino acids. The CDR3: CASSYTGTGELFF. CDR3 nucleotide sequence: TGTGCCAGCAGCTACACGGGCACCGGGGAGCTGTTTTTT.

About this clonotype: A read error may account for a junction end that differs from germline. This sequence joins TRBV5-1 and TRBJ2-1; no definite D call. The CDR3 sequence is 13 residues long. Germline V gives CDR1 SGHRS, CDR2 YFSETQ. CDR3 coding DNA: TGCGCCAGCAGCTCCGGGCCCTGGAATGAGCAGTCCTTC. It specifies CASSSGPWNEQSF.

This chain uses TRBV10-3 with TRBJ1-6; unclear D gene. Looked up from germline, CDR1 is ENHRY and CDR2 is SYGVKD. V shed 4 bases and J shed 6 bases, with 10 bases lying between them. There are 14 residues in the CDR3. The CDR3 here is CAISGGQVNSPLHF. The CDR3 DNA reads TGTGCCATCAGTGGAGGGCAGGTTAATTCACCCCTCCACTTT.

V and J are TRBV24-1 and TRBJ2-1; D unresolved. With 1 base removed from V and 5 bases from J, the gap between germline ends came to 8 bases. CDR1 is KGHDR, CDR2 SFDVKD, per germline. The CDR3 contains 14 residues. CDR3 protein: CATSDFQGNNEQFF. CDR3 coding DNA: TGTGCCACCAGTGATTTCCAAGGCAACAATGAGCAGTTCTTC.

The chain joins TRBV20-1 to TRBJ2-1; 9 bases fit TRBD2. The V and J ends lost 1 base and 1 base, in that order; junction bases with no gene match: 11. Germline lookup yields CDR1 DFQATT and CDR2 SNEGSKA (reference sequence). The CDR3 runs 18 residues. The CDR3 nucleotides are TGCAGTGCTAGAGCAAGTCTAGCGGGGTCGCGTTCCTACAATGAGCAGTTCTTC. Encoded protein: CSARASLAGSRSYNEQFF.

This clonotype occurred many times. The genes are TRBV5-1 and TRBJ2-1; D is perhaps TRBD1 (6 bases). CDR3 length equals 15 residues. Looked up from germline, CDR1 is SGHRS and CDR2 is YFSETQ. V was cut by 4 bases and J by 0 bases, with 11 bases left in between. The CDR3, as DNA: TGCGCCAGCAGCAGGGACATTGGCTCCTACAATGAGCAGTTCTTC. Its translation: CASSRDIGSYNEQFF.

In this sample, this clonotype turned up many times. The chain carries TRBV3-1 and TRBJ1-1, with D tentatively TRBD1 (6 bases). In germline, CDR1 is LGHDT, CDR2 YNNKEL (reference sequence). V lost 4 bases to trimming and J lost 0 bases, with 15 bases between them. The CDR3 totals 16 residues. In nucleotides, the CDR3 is TGTGCCAGCAGCCCTGTCGGGGGGCGCATGAACACTGAAGCTTTCTTT. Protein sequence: CASSPVGGRMNTEAFF.

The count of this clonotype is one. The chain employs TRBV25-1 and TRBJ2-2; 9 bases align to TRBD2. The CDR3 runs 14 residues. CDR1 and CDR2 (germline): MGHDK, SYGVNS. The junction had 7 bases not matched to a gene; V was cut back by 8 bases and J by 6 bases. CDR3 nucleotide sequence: TGTGCCAGCCGGGGGGCGGGAGGGCCCGGGGAGCTGTTTTTT. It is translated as CASRGAGGPGELFF.

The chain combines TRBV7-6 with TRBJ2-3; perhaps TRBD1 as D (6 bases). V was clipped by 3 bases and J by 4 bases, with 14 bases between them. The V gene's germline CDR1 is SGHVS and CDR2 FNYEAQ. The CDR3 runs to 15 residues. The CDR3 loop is CASSFGGTSADTQYF. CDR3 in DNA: TGTGCCAGCAGCTTTGGTGGGACAAGTGCAGATACGCAGTATTTT.

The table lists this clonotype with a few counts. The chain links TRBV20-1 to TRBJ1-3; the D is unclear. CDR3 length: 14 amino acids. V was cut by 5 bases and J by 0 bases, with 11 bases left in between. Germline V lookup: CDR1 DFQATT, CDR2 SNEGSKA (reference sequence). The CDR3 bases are TGCAGTGCTCCAGCTCCGATCTCTGGAAACACCATATATTTT. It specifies CSAPAPISGNTIYF.

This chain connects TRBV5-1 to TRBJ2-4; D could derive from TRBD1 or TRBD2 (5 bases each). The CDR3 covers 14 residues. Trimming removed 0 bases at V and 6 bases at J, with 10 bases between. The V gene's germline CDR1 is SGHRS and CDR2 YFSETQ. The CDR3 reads CASSLGPGGNIQYF. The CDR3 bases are TGCGCCAGCAGCTTGGGACCTGGGGGAAACATTCAGTACTTC. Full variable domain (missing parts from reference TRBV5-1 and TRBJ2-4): KAGVTQTPRYLIKTRGQQVTLSCSPISGHRSVSWYQQTPGQGLQFLFEYFSETQRNKGNFPGRFSGRQFSNSRSEMNVSTLELGDSALYLCASSLGPGGNIQYFGAGTRLSVL.

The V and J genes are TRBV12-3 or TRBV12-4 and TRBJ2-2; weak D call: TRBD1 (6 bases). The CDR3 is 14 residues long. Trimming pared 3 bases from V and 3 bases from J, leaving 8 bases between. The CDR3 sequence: CASSFGQHTGELFF. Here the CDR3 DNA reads TGTGCCAGCAGTTTTGGACAGCACACCGGGGAGCTGTTTTTT.

DNA of the CDR3: TGTGCCAGCAGCTTCGGCCTCCGAACGGTCTCAGATACGCAGTATTTT. Encoded protein: CASSFGLRTVSDTQYF. The chain carries TRBV7-9 and TRBJ2-3; D unclear. This CDR3 has 16 amino acids. Trimming stripped 3 bases from V and 4 bases from J, with 17 bases between. Germline CDR1 reads SEHNR; CDR2 reads FQNEAQ (reference sequence).

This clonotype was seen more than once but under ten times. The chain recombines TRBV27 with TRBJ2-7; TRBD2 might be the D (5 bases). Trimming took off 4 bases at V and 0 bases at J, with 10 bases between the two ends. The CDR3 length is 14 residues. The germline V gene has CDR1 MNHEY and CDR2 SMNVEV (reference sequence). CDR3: CASSSTSYSYEQYV. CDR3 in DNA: TGTGCCAGCAGTTCAACTAGTTACTCCTACGAGCAGTACGTC.

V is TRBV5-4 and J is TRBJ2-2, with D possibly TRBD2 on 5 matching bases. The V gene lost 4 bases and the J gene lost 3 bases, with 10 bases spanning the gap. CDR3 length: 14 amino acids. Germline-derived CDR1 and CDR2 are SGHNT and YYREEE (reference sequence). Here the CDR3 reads CASSPSRDTGELFF. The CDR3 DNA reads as TGTGCCAGCAGCCCCTCGAGGGACACCGGGGAGCTGTTTTTT.

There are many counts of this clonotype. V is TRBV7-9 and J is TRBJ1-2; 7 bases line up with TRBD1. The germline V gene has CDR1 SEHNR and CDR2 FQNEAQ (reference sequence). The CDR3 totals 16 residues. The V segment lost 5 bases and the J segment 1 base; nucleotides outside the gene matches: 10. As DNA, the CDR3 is TGTGCCAGCAGCCAAGATACAGGGGTTGGTAACTATGGCTACACCTTC. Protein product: CASSQDTGVGNYGYTF.

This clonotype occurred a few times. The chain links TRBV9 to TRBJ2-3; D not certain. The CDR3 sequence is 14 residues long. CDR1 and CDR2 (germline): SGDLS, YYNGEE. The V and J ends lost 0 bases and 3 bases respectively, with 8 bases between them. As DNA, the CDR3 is TGTGCCAGCAGCGTAGATGTCGGGACAGATACGCAGTATTTT. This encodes CASSVDVGTDTQYF.